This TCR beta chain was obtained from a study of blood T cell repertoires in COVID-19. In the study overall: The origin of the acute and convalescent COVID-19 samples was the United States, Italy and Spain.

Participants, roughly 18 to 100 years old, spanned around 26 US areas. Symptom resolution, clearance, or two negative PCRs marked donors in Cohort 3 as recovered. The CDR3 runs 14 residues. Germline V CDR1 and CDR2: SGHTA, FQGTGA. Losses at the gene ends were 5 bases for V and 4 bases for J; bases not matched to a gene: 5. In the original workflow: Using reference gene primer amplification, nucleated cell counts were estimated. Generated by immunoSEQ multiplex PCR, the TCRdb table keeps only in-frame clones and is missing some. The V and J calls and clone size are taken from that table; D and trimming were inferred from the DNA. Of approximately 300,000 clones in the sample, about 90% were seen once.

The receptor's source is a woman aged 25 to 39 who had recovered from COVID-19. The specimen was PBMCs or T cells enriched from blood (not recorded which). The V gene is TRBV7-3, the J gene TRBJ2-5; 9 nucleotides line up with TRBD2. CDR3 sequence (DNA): TGTGCCAGCAGCGCGGGGGGGTCTACAGAGACCCAGTACTTC. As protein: CASSAGGSTETQYF.